The 25 T cell receptor beta chains below come from one sample, sequenced in a study of T cell responses to AZD1222 COVID-19 vaccine. Assay used: immunoSEQ multiplex PCR; TCRdb lists only in-frame clones, some missing. The table records some 110,000 clones, more than 75% of them present only once. The source was peripheral blood, collected on day 0 of AZD1222 vaccination. The receptor set was obtained from an adult in good health.

The rearrangement links TRBV7-3 to TRBJ2-7; tentative D call: TRBD2 (6 bases). Germline CDR1 SGHTA, CDR2 FQGTGA. The germline V and J ends were trimmed by 1 base and 7 bases, with 11 bases remaining between them. There are 13 residues in the CDR3. DNA of the CDR3: TGTGCCAGCAGCTTAATTGTTGCGGGAGAGCAGTACTTC. The encoded protein is CASSLIVAGEQYF.

V and J are TRBV6-5 and TRBJ2-1, with D perhaps given as TRBD1 or TRBD2 (5 bases each). Looked up from germline, CDR1 is MNHEY and CDR2 is SVGAGI. V was cut by 2 bases and J by 9 bases, with 11 bases left in between. CDR3 length equals 13 residues. Here the CDR3 reads CASSYGGEGEQFF. The CDR3 DNA sequence: TGTGCCAGCAGTTACGGGGGAGAGGGTGAGCAGTTCTTC.

This clone came up once. V and J are TRBV9 and TRBJ1-5; the D is unclear. CDR1 is SGDLS, CDR2 YYNGEE, per germline. The CDR3 has 15 amino acids. The germline V and J ends were trimmed by 9 bases and 3 bases, with 19 bases remaining between them. The chain's CDR3 is CANPPGRRDNQPQHF. CDR3 nucleotide sequence: TGTGCCAACCCGCCGGGCCGGCGAGACAATCAGCCCCAGCATTTT.

This chain uses TRBV12-5 with TRBJ2-1; possibly TRBD2 for D (7 bases). The CDR3 has 14 amino acids. V was shortened by 9 bases and J by 9 bases, with 21 bases between the two germline ends. Germline loops: CDR1 LGHNT, CDR2 FRNRAP. CDR3 residues: CASPGGGRTSEQFF. CDR3 sequence (DNA): TGTGCTAGCCCGGGCGGGGGCCGGACAAGTGAGCAGTTCTTC.

The CDR3 is CASSLMQGIYSPLHF. CDR3 DNA: TGTGCCAGCAGCTTGATGCAGGGGATTTATTCACCCCTCCACTTT. The V call is TRBV5-4, the J call TRBJ1-6, with a weak D call TRBD1 (6 bases). Germline V gene sequence: CDR1 SGHNT, CDR2 YYREEE (reference sequence). Trimming removed 1 base from V and 8 bases from J, with 13 bases in between. The CDR3 is made up of 15 amino acids.

The chain links TRBV5-1 to TRBJ2-3, with 7 bases lining up with TRBD2. J lost 0 bases, V lost 0 bases, and 7 bases had no gene match. Germline values: CDR1 SGHRS, CDR2 YFSETQ. The CDR3 runs 17 residues. The CDR3 protein is CASSLVKGSGSTDTQYF. The CDR3 DNA sequence: TGCGCCAGCAGCTTGGTTAAGGGTAGCGGGAGCACAGATACGCAGTATTTT.

J is TRBJ1-6 and V is TRBV28; D might be TRBD1 (5 bases). This CDR3 is built from 15 residues. Trimming stripped 5 bases from V and 10 bases from J, with 18 bases between. Germline CDR1 reads MDHEN; CDR2 reads SYDVKM. The CDR3 reads CASSPGQGFMSPLHF. The CDR3, as DNA: TGTGCCAGCAGTCCCGGGCAGGGATTTATGTCACCCCTCCACTTT.

This sequence joins TRBV6-5 and TRBJ2-2; either TRBD1 or TRBD2 may supply D (7 bases each). Germline CDR1 and CDR2: MNHEY and SVGAGI. The length of the CDR3 is 12 residues. Trimming took off 6 bases at V and 7 bases at J, with 9 bases between the two ends. CDR3 residues: CASSRGGGELFF. The CDR3 bases are TGTGCCAGCAGCAGGGGGGGCGGGGAGCTGTTTTTT.

This clone was seen a few times. The rearrangement joins TRBV30 to TRBJ2-5; no clear D. CDR1 is GTSNPN and CDR2 is SVGIG in the germline V gene (reference sequence). V lost 2 bases and J lost 10, with 14 bases in between. The CDR3 loop spans 12 amino acids. The CDR3 DNA reads as TGTGCCTGGAGTACGGAGCGCACGATCCAGTACTTC. It specifies CAWSTERTIQYF.

The gene calls are TRBV10-3 and TRBJ2-6, with D possibly matching TRBD1 (5 bases). Per the germline V gene, CDR1 is ENHRY and CDR2 is SYGVKD. This CDR3 spans 16 amino acids. The V end lost 9 bases, the J end lost 0 bases, and 15 bases lay between the germline ends. CDR3 in amino acids: CAIGSGASSGANVLTF. The DNA of the CDR3 is TGTGCCATAGGAAGTGGGGCAAGCTCTGGGGCCAACGTCCTGACTTTC.

V is TRBV27 and J is TRBJ1-4; 10 positions agree with TRBD1. Germline V gives CDR1 MNHEY, CDR2 SMNVEV (reference sequence). J gave up 7 bases and V 6 bases, and 14 bases lay outside the gene matches. This CDR3 has 17 residues. CDR3 amino acids: CASRTTGGRDPREKLFF. The DNA for the CDR3 is TGTGCCAGCAGAACGACAGGGGGCCGGGATCCTCGTGAAAAACTGTTTTTT.

The rearrangement joins TRBV2 to TRBJ1-2; tentative D call: TRBD1 (5 bases). Trimming left V 10 bases short and J 0 bases short, with 24 bases between. The germline V gene encodes CDR1 SNHLY and CDR2 FYNNEI. CDR3 length equals 17 residues. The CDR3 region is CATPLGPAIQSNYGYTF. The CDR3, as DNA: TGTGCCACCCCGCTGGGGCCAGCAATTCAGTCTAACTATGGCTACACCTTC.

This chain connects TRBV5-1 to TRBJ1-2; 11 bases agree with TRBD1. The V segment lost 1 base and the J segment 10 bases; nucleotides outside the gene matches: 9. This CDR3 has 15 residues. Per germline, CDR1 SGHRS and CDR2 YFSETQ. CDR3: CASSLYAGTGGDYTF. The CDR3 region has the DNA TGCGCCAGCAGCTTGTACGCCGGGACAGGGGGGGACTACACCTTC. The full variable domain, its missing parts supplied by reference TRBV5-1 and TRBJ1-2, is KAGVTQTPRYLIKTRGQQVTLSCSPISGHRSVSWYQQTPGQGLQFLFEYFSETQRNKGNFPGRFSGRQFSNSRSEMNVSTLELGDSALYLCASSLYAGTGGDYTFGSGTRLTVV.

The CDR3 coding sequence is TGTGCCAGCAGTCGAGGACGGTCGAGCGAAAAACTGTTTTTT. Translation: CASSRGRSSEKLFF. V usage is TRBV6-5 and J usage is TRBJ1-4; D is unclear. V was pared by 5 bases and J by 8 bases, with 15 bases between. CDR1 and CDR2 (germline): MNHEY, SVGAGI. The CDR3 sequence is 14 residues long.

The chain carries TRBV12-3 or TRBV12-4 and TRBJ1-2, with 7 bases lining up with TRBD1. This CDR3 has 13 residues. V was clipped by 5 bases and J by 5 bases; unmatched bases: 5. The DNA of the CDR3 is TGTGCCAGCAGTCTAGACAGGGAGTATGGCTACACCTTC. It specifies CASSLDREYGYTF.

The rearrangement links TRBV6-2 or TRBV6-3 to TRBJ2-2; a possible D gene is TRBD2 (5 bases). V shed 7 bases and J shed 4 bases, with 16 bases lying between them. Germline-derived CDR1 and CDR2 are MNHEY and SVGEGT. The CDR3 spans 15 residues. The CDR3 here is CASTPGGRVTGELFF. Written as DNA, the CDR3 is TGTGCCAGCACCCCCGGCGGGCGAGTCACCGGGGAGCTGTTTTTT.

The chain recombines TRBV27 with TRBJ2-1, with 10 bases aligning to TRBD2. Germline V CDR1 and CDR2: MNHEY, SMNVEV (reference sequence). V lost 2 bases and J lost 3; bases outside the gene matches: 4. The CDR3 runs to 16 residues. This chain's CDR3 is CASSLLPSGSYNEQFF. The CDR3 DNA follows: TGTGCCAGCAGTTTACTCCCTAGCGGGAGCTACAATGAGCAGTTCTTC.

The sample holds a few counts of this clone. This chain links TRBV30 with TRBJ1-5; D might be TRBD1 (5 bases). In germline, CDR1 is GTSNPN, CDR2 SVGIG (reference sequence). V was cut by 0 bases and J by 2 bases, with 5 bases left in between. CDR3 length: 13 residues. CDR3 sequence reads: CAWSVQGNQPQHF. CDR3 nucleotide sequence: TGTGCCTGGAGTGTACAGGGCAATCAGCCCCAGCATTTT.

This clone was detected ten times or more. J is TRBJ2-1 and V is TRBV6-5; TRBD2 matches at 9 bases. Germline CDR1 MNHEY, CDR2 SVGAGI. The length of the CDR3 is 15 residues. With 3 bases clipped from V and 5 bases from J, the junction kept 5 bases outside the gene matches. This chain's CDR3 is CASSYWASGNNEQFF. The CDR3, as DNA: TGTGCCAGCAGTTATTGGGCTAGCGGGAACAATGAGCAGTTCTTC.

The V gene is TRBV11-2, the J gene TRBJ1-6; D gene ambiguous. The CDR3 is made up of 14 amino acids. The V and J ends lost 6 bases and 5 bases respectively, with 11 bases between them. CDR1 is SGHAT and CDR2 is FQNNGV in the germline V gene. In DNA, the CDR3 is TGTGCCAGCAGGCGTCCCTGGGATAATTCACCCCTCCACTTT. It specifies CASRRPWDNSPLHF.

V is TRBV15 and J is TRBJ1-5, with unresolved D. The V end lost 5 bases, the J end lost 1 base, and 9 bases lay between the germline ends. The germline V gene has CDR1 LNHNV and CDR2 YYDKDF (reference sequence). The CDR3 loop spans 14 amino acids. The CDR3 loop is CATSLWQSNQPQHF. In DNA, the CDR3 is TGTGCCACCAGCCTTTGGCAGAGCAATCAGCCCCAGCATTTT.

The CDR3 bases are TGTGCCAGCACCCTTAAGGATACGCAGTATTTT. Amino acid sequence: CASTLKDTQYF. This chain joins TRBV6-5 and TRBJ2-3; D gene uncertain. This CDR3 is built from 11 residues. V dropped 7 bases and J dropped 6 bases, with 8 bases sitting between them. Germline V lookup: CDR1 MNHEY, CDR2 SVGAGI.

The rearrangement uses TRBV27 and TRBJ2-5, with 9 bases matching TRBD1. The V gene's germline CDR1 is MNHEY and CDR2 SMNVEV (reference sequence). V lost 3 bases to trimming and J lost 0 bases; unmatched junction nucleotides: 11. The CDR3 covers 18 residues. This CDR3 is CASSFTGGTRGYQETQYF. CDR3 bases: TGTGCCAGCAGTTTTACAGGGGGCACTCGGGGGTACCAAGAGACCCAGTACTTC.

In DNA, the CDR3 is TGTGCCAGCAGCAGACAGGGGGAGACCCAGTACTTC. Protein product: CASSRQGETQYF. J is TRBJ2-5 and V is TRBV11-3, with TRBD1 matching 8 bases. J gave up 5 bases and V 5 bases, and 1 base lay outside the gene matches. The CDR3 loop spans 12 amino acids. Germline V lookup: CDR1 SGHNT, CDR2 YENEEA.

The chain is built from TRBV7-3 and TRBJ2-3, with TRBD2 matching 8 bases. Germline loops: CDR1 SGHTA, CDR2 FQGTGA. The V gene end was trimmed by 2 bases and the J gene end by 1 base; junction bases not matched to a gene: 5. CDR3 length equals 16 residues. CDR3 loop: CASSLVGTRGTDTQYF. The CDR3 coding sequence is TGTGCCAGCAGCTTAGTAGGGACTAGAGGCACAGATACGCAGTATTTT.